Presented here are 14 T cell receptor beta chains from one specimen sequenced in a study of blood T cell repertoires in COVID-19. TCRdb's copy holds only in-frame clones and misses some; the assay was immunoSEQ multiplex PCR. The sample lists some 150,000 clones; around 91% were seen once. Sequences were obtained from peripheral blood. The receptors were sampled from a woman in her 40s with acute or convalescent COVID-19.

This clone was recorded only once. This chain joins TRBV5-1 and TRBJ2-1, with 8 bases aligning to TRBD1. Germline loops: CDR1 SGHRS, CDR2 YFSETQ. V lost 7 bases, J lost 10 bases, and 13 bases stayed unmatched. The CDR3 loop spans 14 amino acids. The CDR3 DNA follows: TGCGCCAGCCGAGGACAGGGAAACCTCGGGGAGCAGTTCTTC. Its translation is CASRGQGNLGEQFF.

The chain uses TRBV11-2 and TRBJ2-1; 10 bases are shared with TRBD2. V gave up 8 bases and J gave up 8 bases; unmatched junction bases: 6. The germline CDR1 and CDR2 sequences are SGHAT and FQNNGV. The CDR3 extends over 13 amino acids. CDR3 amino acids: CASQAGGLDEQFF. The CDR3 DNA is TGTGCCAGCCAAGCGGGGGGGCTTGATGAGCAGTTCTTC.

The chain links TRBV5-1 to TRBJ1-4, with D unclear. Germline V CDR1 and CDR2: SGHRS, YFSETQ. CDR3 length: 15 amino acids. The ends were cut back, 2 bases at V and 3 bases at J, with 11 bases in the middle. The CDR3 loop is CASSFPGSSNEKLFF. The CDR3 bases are TGCGCCAGCAGCTTCCCCGGGAGCTCTAATGAAAAACTGTTTTTT. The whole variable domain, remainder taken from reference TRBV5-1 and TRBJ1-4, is KAGVTQTPRYLIKTRGQQVTLSCSPISGHRSVSWYQQTPGQGLQFLFEYFSETQRNKGNFPGRFSGRQFSNSRSEMNVSTLELGDSALYLCASSFPGSSNEKLFFGSGTQLSVL.

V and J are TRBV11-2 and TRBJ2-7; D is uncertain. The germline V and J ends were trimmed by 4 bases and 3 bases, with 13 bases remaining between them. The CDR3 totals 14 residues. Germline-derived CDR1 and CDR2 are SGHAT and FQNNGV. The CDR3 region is CASSSSLDFYEQYF. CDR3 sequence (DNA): TGTGCCAGCAGCTCCAGTCTAGATTTCTACGAGCAGTACTTC. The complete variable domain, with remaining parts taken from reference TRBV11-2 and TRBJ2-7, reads EAGVAQSPRYKIIEKRQSVAFWCNPISGHATLYWYQQILGQGPKLLIQFQNNGVVDDSQLPKDRFSAERLKGVDSTLKIQPAKLEDSAVYLCASSSSLDFYEQYFGPGTRLTVT.

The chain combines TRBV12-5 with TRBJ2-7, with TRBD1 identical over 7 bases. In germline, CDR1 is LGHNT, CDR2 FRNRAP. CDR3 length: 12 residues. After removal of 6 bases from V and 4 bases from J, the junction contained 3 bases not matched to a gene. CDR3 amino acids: CASGTTGYEQYF. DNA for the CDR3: TGTGCTAGTGGGACGACAGGGTACGAGCAGTACTTC.

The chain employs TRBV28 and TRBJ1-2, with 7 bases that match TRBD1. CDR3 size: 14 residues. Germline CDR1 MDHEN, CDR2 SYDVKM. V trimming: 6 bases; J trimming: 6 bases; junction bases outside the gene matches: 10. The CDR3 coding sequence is TGTGCCAGCAGCCGTGACGGACAGGAGAATGGCTACACCTTC. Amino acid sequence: CASSRDGQENGYTF.

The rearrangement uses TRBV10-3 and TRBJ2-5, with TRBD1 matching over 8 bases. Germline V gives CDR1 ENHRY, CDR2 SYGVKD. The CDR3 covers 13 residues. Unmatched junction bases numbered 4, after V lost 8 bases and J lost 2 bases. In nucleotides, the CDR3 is TGTGCCATCCGGGGACAGGAACAAGAGACCCAGTACTTC. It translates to CAIRGQEQETQYF.

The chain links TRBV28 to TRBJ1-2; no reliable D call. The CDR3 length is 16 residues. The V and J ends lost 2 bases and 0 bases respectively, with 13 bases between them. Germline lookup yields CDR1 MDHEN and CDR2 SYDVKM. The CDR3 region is CASSLTAPLANYGYTF. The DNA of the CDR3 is TGTGCCAGCAGTTTAACAGCCCCCCTCGCTAACTATGGCTACACCTTC.

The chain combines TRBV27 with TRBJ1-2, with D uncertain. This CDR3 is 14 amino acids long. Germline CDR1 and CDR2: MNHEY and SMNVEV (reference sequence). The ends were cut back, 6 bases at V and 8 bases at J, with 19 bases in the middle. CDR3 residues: CASSPRGHLYGYTF. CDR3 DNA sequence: TGTGCCAGCAGCCCTCGAGGCCACCTCTACGGCTACACCTTC.

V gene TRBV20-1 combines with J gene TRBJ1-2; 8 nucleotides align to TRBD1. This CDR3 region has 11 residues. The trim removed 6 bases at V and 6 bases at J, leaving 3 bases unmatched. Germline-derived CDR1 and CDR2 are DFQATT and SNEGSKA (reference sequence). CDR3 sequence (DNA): TGCAGTGCCAGGACAGGGAATGGCTACACCTTC. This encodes CSARTGNGYTF.

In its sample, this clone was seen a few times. In DNA, the CDR3 is TGTGCCAGCAGGGGGGACAGGGGCTACGAGCAGTACTTC. Its translation is CASRGDRGYEQYF. V is TRBV2 and J is TRBJ2-7, with 10 bases fitting TRBD1. Germline V gene sequence: CDR1 SNHLY, CDR2 FYNNEI. Unmatched junction bases numbered 2, after V lost 6 bases and J lost 3 bases. This CDR3 is built from 13 residues.

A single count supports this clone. This chain's CDR3 is CSVEGGTLTSYEQYF. The CDR3 DNA reads TGCAGCGTTGAGGGGGGGACCCTTACCTCCTACGAGCAGTACTTC. This rearrangement joins TRBV29-1 to TRBJ2-7, with 7 positions matching TRBD2. Trimming at V came to 3 bases and at J to 0 bases, leaving 8 bases not matched to a gene. In germline, CDR1 is SQVTM, CDR2 ANQGSEA. The CDR3 extends over 15 amino acids.

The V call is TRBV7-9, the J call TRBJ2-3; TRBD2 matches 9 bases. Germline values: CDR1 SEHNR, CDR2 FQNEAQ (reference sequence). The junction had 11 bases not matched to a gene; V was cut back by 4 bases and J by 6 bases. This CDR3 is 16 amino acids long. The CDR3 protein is CASSSSTSGGGDTQYF. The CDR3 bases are TGTGCCAGCAGCTCCTCGACTAGCGGAGGGGGGGATACGCAGTATTTT.

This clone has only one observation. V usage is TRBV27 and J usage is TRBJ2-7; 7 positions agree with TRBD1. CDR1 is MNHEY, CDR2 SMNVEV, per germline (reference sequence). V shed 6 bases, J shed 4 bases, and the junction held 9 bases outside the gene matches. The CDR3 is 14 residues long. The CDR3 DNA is TGTGCCAGCAGATTGACAGGGCACTATTACGAGCAGTACTTC. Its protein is CASRLTGHYYEQYF.